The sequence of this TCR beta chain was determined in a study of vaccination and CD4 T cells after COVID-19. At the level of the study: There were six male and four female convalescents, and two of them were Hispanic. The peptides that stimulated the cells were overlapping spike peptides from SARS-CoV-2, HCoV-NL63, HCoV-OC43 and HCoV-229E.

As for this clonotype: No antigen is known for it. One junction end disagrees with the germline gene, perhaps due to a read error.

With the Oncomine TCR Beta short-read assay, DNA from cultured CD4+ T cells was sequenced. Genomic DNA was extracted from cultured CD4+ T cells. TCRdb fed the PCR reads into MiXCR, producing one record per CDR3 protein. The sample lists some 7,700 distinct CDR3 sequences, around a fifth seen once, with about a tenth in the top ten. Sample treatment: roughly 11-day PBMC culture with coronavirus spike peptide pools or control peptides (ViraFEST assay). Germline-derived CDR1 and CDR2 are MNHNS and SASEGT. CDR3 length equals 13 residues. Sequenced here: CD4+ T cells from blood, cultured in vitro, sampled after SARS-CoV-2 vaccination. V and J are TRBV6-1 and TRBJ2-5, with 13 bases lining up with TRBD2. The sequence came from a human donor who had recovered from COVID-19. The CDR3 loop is CASSETSGRPRAF. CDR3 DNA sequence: TGTGCCAGCAGTGAGACTAGCGGGAGGCCCCGCGCCTTC.